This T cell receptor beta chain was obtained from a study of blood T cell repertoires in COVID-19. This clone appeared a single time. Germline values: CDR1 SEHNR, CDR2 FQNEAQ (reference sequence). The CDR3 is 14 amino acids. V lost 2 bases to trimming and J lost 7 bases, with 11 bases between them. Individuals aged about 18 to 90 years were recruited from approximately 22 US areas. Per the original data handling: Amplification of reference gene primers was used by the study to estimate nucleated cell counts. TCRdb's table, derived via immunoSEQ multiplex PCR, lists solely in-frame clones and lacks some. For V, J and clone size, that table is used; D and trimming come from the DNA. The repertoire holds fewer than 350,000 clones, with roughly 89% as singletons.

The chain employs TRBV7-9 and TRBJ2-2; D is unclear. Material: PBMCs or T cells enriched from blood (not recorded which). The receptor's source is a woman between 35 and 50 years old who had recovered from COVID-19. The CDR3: CASSLSLRSGELFF. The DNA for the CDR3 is TGTGCCAGCAGCTTAAGTTTACGGAGCGGGGAGCTGTTTTTT.